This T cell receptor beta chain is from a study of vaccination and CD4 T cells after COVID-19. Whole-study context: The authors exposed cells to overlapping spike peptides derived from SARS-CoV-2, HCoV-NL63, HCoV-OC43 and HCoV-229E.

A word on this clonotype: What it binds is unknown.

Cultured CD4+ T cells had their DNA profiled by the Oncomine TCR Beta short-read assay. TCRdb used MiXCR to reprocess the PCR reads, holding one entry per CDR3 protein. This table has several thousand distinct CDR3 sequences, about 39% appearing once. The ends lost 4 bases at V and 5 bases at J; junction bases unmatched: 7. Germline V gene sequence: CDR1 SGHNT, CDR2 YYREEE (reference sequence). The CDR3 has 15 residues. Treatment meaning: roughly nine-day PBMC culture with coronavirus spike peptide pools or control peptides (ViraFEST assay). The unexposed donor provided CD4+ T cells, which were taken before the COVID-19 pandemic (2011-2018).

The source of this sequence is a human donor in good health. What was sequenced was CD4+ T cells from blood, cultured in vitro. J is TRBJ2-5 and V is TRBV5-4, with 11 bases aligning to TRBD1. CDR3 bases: TGTGCCAGCAGCCGTCGGACAGGGGGCGTTGAGACCCAGTACTTC. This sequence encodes CASSRRTGGVETQYF.